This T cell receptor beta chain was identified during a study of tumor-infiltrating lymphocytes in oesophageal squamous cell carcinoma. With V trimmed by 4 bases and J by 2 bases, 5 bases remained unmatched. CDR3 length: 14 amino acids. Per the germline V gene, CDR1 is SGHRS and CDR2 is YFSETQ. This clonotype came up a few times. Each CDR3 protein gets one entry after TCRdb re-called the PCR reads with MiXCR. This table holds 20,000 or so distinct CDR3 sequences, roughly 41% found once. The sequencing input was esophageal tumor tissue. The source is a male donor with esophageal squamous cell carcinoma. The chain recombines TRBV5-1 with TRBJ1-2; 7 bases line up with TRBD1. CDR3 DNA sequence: TGCGCCAGCAGCGTCGGGACAGAGAACTATGGCTACACCTTC. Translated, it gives CASSVGTENYGYTF. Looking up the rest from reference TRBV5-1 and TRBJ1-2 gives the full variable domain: KAGVTQTPRYLIKTRGQQVTLSCSPISGHRSVSWYQQTPGQGLQFLFEYFSETQRNKGNFPGRFSGRQFSNSRSEMNVSTLELGDSALYLCASSVGTENYGYTFGSGTRLTVV.